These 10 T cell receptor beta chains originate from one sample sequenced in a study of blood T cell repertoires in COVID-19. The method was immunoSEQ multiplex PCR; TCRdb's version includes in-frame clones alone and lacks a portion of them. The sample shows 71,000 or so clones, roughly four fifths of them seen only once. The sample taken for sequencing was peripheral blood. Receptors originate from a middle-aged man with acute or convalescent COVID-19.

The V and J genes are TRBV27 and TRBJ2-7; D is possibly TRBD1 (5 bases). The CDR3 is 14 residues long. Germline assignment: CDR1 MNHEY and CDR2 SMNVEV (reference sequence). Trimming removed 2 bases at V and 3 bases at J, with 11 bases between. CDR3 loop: CASSLGAFYYEQYF. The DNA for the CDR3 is TGTGCCAGCAGTTTAGGGGCATTTTACTACGAGCAGTACTTC.

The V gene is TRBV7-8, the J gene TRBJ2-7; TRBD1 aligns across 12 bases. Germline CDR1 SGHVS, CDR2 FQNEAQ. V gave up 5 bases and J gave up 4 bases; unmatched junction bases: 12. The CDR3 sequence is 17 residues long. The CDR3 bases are TGTGCCAGCAGCCGAATGACGCCGGGACAGGGGGCTTACGAGCAGTACTTC. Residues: CASSRMTPGQGAYEQYF.

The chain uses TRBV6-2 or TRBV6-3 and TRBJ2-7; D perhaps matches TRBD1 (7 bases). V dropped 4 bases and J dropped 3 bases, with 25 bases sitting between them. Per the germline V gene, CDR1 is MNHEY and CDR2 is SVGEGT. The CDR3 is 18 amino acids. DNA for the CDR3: TGTGCCAGCAGTTGGAGGGAGGTGGGGGACAGACTAAGCTACGAGCAGTACTTC. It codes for CASSWREVGDRLSYEQYF.

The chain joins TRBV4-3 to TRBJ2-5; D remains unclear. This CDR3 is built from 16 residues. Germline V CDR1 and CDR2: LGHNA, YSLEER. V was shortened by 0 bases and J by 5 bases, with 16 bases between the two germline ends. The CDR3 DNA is TGCGCCAGCAGCCAAGATAACGCTCTCCTCGGGGAGACCCAGTACTTC. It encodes CASSQDNALLGETQYF.

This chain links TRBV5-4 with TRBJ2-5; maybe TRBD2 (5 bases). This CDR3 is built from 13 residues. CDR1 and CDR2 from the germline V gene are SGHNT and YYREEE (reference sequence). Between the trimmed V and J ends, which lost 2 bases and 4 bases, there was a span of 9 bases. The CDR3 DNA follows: TGTGCCAGCAGCTTCGGGATCGTAGAGACCCAGTACTTC. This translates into CASSFGIVETQYF.

As DNA, the CDR3 is TGTGCCATCACCGACCGCCTAGGACAGGGGCGGTACGAGCAGTACTTC. Translated, it gives CAITDRLGQGRYEQYF. The rearrangement links TRBV10-3 to TRBJ2-7; 9 nucleotides align to TRBD1. CDR1 ENHRY and CDR2 SYGVKD come from the germline V gene. With V trimmed by 7 bases and J by 4 bases, 14 bases remained unmatched. The CDR3 extends over 16 amino acids.

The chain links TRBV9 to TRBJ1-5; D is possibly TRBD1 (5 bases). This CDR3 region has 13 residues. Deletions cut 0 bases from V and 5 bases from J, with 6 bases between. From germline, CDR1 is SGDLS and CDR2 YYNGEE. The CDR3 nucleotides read TGTGCCAGCAGCGTAGAAGGGGATCAGCCCCAGCATTTT. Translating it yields CASSVEGDQPQHF.

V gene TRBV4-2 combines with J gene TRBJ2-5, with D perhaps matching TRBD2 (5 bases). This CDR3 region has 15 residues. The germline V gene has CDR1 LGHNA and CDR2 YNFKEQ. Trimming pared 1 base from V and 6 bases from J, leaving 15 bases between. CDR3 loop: CASSQGLDSPKTQYF. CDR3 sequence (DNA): TGTGCCAGCAGCCAAGGACTGGACTCCCCGAAGACCCAGTACTTC.

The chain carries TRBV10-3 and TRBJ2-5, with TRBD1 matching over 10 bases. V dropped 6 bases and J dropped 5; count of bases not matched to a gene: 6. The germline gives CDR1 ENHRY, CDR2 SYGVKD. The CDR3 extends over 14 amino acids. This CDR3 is CAISPGQGHETQYF. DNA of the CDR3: TGTGCCATCAGCCCGGGACAGGGGCACGAGACCCAGTACTTC.

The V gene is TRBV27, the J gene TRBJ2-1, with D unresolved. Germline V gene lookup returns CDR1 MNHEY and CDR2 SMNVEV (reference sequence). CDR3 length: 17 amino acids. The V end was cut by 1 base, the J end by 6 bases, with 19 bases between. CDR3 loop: CASSLFQRTRAGNEQFF. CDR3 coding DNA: TGTGCCAGCAGTTTATTCCAGCGAACCCGAGCTGGCAATGAGCAGTTCTTC.